This T cell receptor (beta chain) was recovered during a study of T-cell memory formation after mild COVID-19. Study background: Clusters of TCRs were largely donor specific.

Regarding the study as a whole: Among contracting clones, CD4+ were mainly CM/EM and CD8+ enriched in EMRA. There was a balanced CD4/CD8 profile in clones contracting day 15 to 85, and later expanders leaned CD4+.

CDR3 size: 13 residues. The germline V gene has CDR1 WSHSY and CDR2 SAAADI. V lost 4 bases to trimming and J lost 2 bases, with 8 bases between them. A note on this clonotype: The antigen is unknown.

Each CDR3 protein is one row after TCRdb ran MiXCR on the 5' RACE reads. Of about 90,000 distinct CDR3 sequences in the sample, 13% were seen once. The J gene is TRBJ1-2, the V gene TRBV10-2; a weak D match, TRBD1 (6 bases). This receptor was obtained from an adult woman who had mild COVID-19 (a few samples of this study predate the infection). Cell type and time point are not known. Sequenced material: PBMCs or a T cell subset sorted from them (not recorded which). CDR3 sequence reads: CASSADRNYGYTF. In DNA, the CDR3 is TGCGCCAGCAGTGCTGACAGGAACTATGGCTACACCTTC.